These 9 T cell receptor beta chains were all obtained from the same sample, sequenced in a study of blood T cell repertoires in COVID-19. TCRdb's copy holds only in-frame clones and misses some; the assay was immunoSEQ multiplex PCR. The table has around 150,000 clones, approximately 85% seen once. The source material was peripheral blood. These receptors were taken from a woman aged 55-70 years with COVID-19, enrolled during active disease.

This clone was recorded a few times. The chain links TRBV5-1 to TRBJ1-2, with D possibly being TRBD1 (6 bases). Per the germline V gene, CDR1 is SGHRS and CDR2 is YFSETQ. CDR3 size: 13 residues. Between the trimmed V and J ends, which lost 4 bases and 2 bases, there was a span of 9 bases. CDR3 protein: CASSGGQNYGYTF. CDR3 in DNA: TGCGCCAGCAGCGGTGGACAGAACTATGGCTACACCTTC.

V is TRBV19 and J is TRBJ1-5; 9 positions match TRBD1. CDR1 and CDR2 (germline): LNHDA, SQIVND (reference sequence). V was clipped by 10 bases and J by 1 base; unmatched bases: 14. The CDR3 runs to 17 residues. Here the CDR3 DNA reads TGTGCCACCAGCCAGGACAGGGGCAAGGGGAGCAATCAGCCCCAGCATTTT. Encoded protein: CATSQDRGKGSNQPQHF. Filled out from reference TRBV19 and TRBJ1-5, the complete variable domain reads DGGITQSPKYLFRKEGQNVTLSCEQNLNHDAMYWYRQDPGQGLRLIYYSQIVNDFQKGDIAEGYSVSREKKESFPLTVTSAQKNPTAFYLCATSQDRGKGSNQPQHFGDGTRLSIL.

The rearrangement uses TRBV25-1 and TRBJ1-1; 8 nucleotides match TRBD1. V was pared by 3 bases and J by 11 bases, with 11 bases of the junction left unmatched. Germline V gene sequence: CDR1 MGHDK, CDR2 SYGVNS. The CDR3 contains 14 residues. The CDR3 DNA reads as TGTGCCAGCAGTGAGAGGGTGACAGGGGACTTGGCTTTCTTT. Translating gives CASSERVTGDLAFF.

The chain joins TRBV5-1 to TRBJ1-3; TRBD1 is a possible D gene (5 bases). CDR1 is SGHRS, CDR2 YFSETQ, per germline. The CDR3 is made up of 15 amino acids. The V end was cut by 2 bases, the J end by 2 bases, with 11 bases between. The CDR3 sequence: CASSFDRGPGNTIYF. CDR3 coding DNA: TGCGCCAGCAGCTTCGACAGAGGACCTGGAAACACCATATATTTT.

The chain couples TRBV11-3 to TRBJ2-1; D possibly corresponds to TRBD2 (5 bases). This CDR3 has 15 residues. The V gene's germline CDR1 is SGHNT and CDR2 YENEEA. V gave up 2 bases and J gave up 4 bases, with 12 bases separating them. CDR3 bases: TGTGCCAGCAGCTTAACGACCGGAGGATACAATGAGCAGTTCTTC. This gives the protein CASSLTTGGYNEQFF.

The chain has TRBV27 and TRBJ1-2; the D gene is possibly TRBD1 (6 bases). CDR1 MNHEY and CDR2 SMNVEV come from the germline V gene (reference sequence). The CDR3 is 12 residues long. Between the trimmed V and J ends, which lost 6 bases and 6 bases, there was a span of 11 bases. This chain's CDR3 is CASRGAVNGYTF. The CDR3 bases are TGTGCCAGCAGGGGGGCGGTTAATGGCTACACCTTC.

This rearrangement joins TRBV3-1 (or the pseudogene TRBV3-2) to TRBJ1-5, with 7 bases that match TRBD1. V gave up 2 bases and J gave up 5 bases; unmatched junction bases: 6. This CDR3 contains 15 residues. The germline gives CDR1 LGHDT, CDR2 YNNKEL (reference sequence). This CDR3 reads CASSQHRGRDQPQHF. The DNA for the CDR3 is TGTGCCAGCAGCCAACACAGGGGAAGGGATCAGCCCCAGCATTTT.

The chain employs TRBV11-2 and TRBJ2-2; 8 bases match TRBD1. The CDR3 covers 17 residues. The germline V gene has CDR1 SGHAT and CDR2 FQNNGV. Trimming at V came to 7 bases and at J to 4 bases, leaving 14 bases not matched to a gene. The CDR3 loop is CASIPDRGLVGTGELFF. CDR3 coding DNA: TGTGCCAGCATCCCAGACAGGGGTTTGGTTGGCACCGGGGAGCTGTTTTTT. Together with reference TRBV11-2 and TRBJ2-2, the CDR3 gives the full variable domain: EAGVAQSPRYKIIEKRQSVAFWCNPISGHATLYWYQQILGQGPKLLIQFQNNGVVDDSQLPKDRFSAERLKGVDSTLKIQPAKLEDSAVYLCASIPDRGLVGTGELFFGEGSRLTVL.

The V gene is TRBV25-1, the J gene TRBJ1-2; 8 nucleotides agree with TRBD1. Germline assignment: CDR1 MGHDK and CDR2 SYGVNS. The trim removed 4 bases at V and 8 bases at J, leaving 6 bases unmatched. This CDR3 has 13 amino acids. DNA for the CDR3: TGTGCCAGCAGTGGGAACACAGGGGGAGGCTACACCTTC. It specifies CASSGNTGGGYTF.